Following are 20 T cell receptor beta chains from one sample sequenced in a study of follicular helper T cells after annual influenza vaccination. Regarding time point: 2015-2016 season, pre-vaccination. Libraries were prepared by immunoSEQ multiplex PCR; TCRdb keeps only in-frame clonotypes and omits some of them. The sample has 5,500 to 7,500 clones, more than 75% seen once; the top ten hold 0.6% to 0.95%. The sample consisted of CXCR5- memory CD4+ T cells sorted from blood, taken on the day of influenza vaccination. The receptors were sampled from an adult who received the influenza vaccine.

J is TRBJ2-5 and V is TRBV5-1, with D uncertain. V shed 7 bases and J shed 4 bases, with 20 bases lying between them. The CDR3 is 15 amino acids. The germline CDR1 and CDR2 sequences are SGHRS and YFSETQ. The CDR3 DNA reads TGCGCCAGCGCCACTATTCTCGGGCCTCGAGAGACCCAGTACTTC. Translating gives CASATILGPRETQYF.

This clone was recorded once. The chain links TRBV2 to TRBJ2-1; D gene ambiguous. Per germline, CDR1 SNHLY and CDR2 FYNNEI. The germline V and J ends were trimmed by 6 bases and 9 bases, with 15 bases remaining between them. This CDR3 is built from 13 residues. As DNA, the CDR3 is TGTGCCAGCAGGTCGACACTGCGTGGTGAGCAGTTCTTC. It encodes CASRSTLRGEQFF.

The chain combines TRBV7-3 with TRBJ2-3; 14 bases match TRBD2. CDR3 size: 16 residues. CDR1 and CDR2 from the germline V gene are SGHTA and FQGTGA. The V gene end was trimmed by 5 bases and the J gene end by 5 bases; junction bases not matched to a gene: 6. CDR3 amino acids: CASSRLAGGPLDTQYF. CDR3 DNA: TGTGCCAGCAGCAGACTAGCGGGGGGGCCGTTAGATACGCAGTATTTT.

The chain employs TRBV12-5 and TRBJ1-2, with D perhaps matching TRBD1 (5 bases). The CDR3 runs to 13 residues. Germline V gene lookup returns CDR1 LGHNT and CDR2 FRNRAP. The V end was cut by 1 base, the J end by 8 bases, with 11 bases between. CDR3 sequence (DNA): TGTGCTAGTGGTTTGGAGACAGTTTACGGCTACACCTTC. This codes for CASGLETVYGYTF.

Turning to this clone: An end of the junction differs from the germline gene, which may be a read error. The DNA for the CDR3 is TGTGCCAGCAGCTCAGCCAGGACAGGGACCATTCTATTC. Translated, it gives CASSSARTGTILF. The genes are TRBV5-5 and TRBJ1-2; 8 bases fit TRBD1. This CDR3 spans 13 amino acids. Germline loops: CDR1 SGHKS, CDR2 YYEKEE (reference sequence).

The chain combines TRBV19 with TRBJ1-4; TRBD1 matches at 7 bases. The CDR3 contains 18 residues. The germline V gene encodes CDR1 LNHDA and CDR2 SQIVND (reference sequence). V was pared by 2 bases and J by 8 bases, with 17 bases of the junction left unmatched. CDR3: CASSITRTGSAGLEKLFF. The CDR3 nucleotides read TGTGCCAGTAGTATAACCCGGACAGGATCGGCCGGCTTGGAAAAACTGTTTTTT.

The chain recombines TRBV7-2 with TRBJ1-1, with no clear D. Deletions cut 5 bases from V and 5 bases from J, with 12 bases between. This CDR3 contains 13 residues. CDR1 is SGHTA and CDR2 is FQGNSA in the germline V gene. The CDR3 region is CASSLTTATEAFF. CDR3 nucleotide sequence: TGTGCCAGCAGCCTGACCACGGCTACTGAAGCTTTCTTT.

V and J are TRBV18 and TRBJ1-1; no definite D call. Germline V gives CDR1 KGHSH, CDR2 LQKENI. The length of the CDR3 is 14 residues. V was cut by 6 bases and J by 0 bases, with 11 bases left in between. CDR3 coding DNA: TGTGCCAGCTCGCGAGGGAAAGTGAACACTGAAGCTTTCTTT. Its translation is CASSRGKVNTEAFF. Drawing the rest from reference TRBV18 and TRBJ1-1, the complete variable domain is NAGVMQNPRHLVRRRGQEARLRCSPMKGHSHVYWYRQLPEEGLKFMVYLQKENIIDESGMPKERFSAEFPKEGPSILRIQQVVRGDSAAYFCASSRGKVNTEAFFGQGTRLTVV.

The chain employs TRBV11-2 and TRBJ1-2; D remains unclear. Germline assignment: CDR1 SGHAT and CDR2 FQNNGV. This CDR3 is 12 amino acids long. The V end lost 3 bases, the J end lost 5 bases, and 7 bases lay between the germline ends. The CDR3: CASSFSTYGYTF. For the CDR3, the DNA is TGTGCCAGCAGCTTCTCGACGTATGGCTACACCTTC.

The chain has TRBV7-2 and TRBJ2-2, with D possibly TRBD2 on 7 matching bases. This CDR3 region has 15 residues. The V end lost 0 bases, the J end lost 7 bases, and 12 bases lay between the germline ends. Germline V lookup: CDR1 SGHTA, CDR2 FQGNSA. The CDR3 coding sequence is TGTGCCAGCAGCTTAGCGGGGGGGCGCGTCGGGGAGCTGTTTTTT. Translating gives CASSLAGGRVGELFF.

J is TRBJ2-7 and V is TRBV7-9, with 12 bases fitting TRBD2. Trimming cost V 2 bases and J 4 bases; bases outside gene matches: 6. Germline CDR1 and CDR2: SEHNR and FQNEAQ (reference sequence). The CDR3 sequence is 16 residues long. CDR3 in amino acids: CASSLRSGLAGYEQYF. For the CDR3, the DNA is TGTGCCAGCAGCTTACGGAGTGGACTAGCGGGGTACGAGCAGTACTTC.

The chain couples TRBV10-3 to TRBJ2-5; possibly TRBD1 or TRBD2 for D (5 bases each). This CDR3 spans 14 amino acids. The V gene lost 3 bases and the J gene lost 2 bases, with 10 bases spanning the gap. Germline CDR1 reads ENHRY; CDR2 reads SYGVKD. CDR3 protein: CAISDRGGQETQYF. Here the CDR3 DNA reads TGTGCCATCAGTGACCGGGGCGGGCAAGAGACCCAGTACTTC.

V usage is TRBV11-2 and J usage is TRBJ2-5, with D maybe TRBD2 (5 bases). This CDR3 has 13 amino acids. Trimming left V 5 bases short and J 4 bases short, with 11 bases between. From germline, CDR1 is SGHAT and CDR2 FQNNGV. The CDR3 DNA sequence: TGTGCCAGCAGCACGGACTGGGGAGAGACCCAGTACTTC. Its protein is CASSTDWGETQYF.

This clone was seen once. J is TRBJ1-1 and V is TRBV6-1; D may be TRBD1 (6 bases). V was pared by 5 bases and J by 3 bases, with 13 bases between. Germline V gives CDR1 MNHNS, CDR2 SASEGT. The CDR3 consists of 14 residues. The CDR3 sequence: CASSTQGWDTEAFF. The CDR3 coding sequence is TGTGCCAGCAGTACACAGGGATGGGACACTGAAGCTTTCTTT.

This chain joins TRBV6-5 and TRBJ2-1; a possible D gene is TRBD2 (6 bases). This CDR3 is 15 amino acids long. V gave up 2 bases and J gave up 4 bases, with 12 bases separating them. CDR1 and CDR2 from the germline V gene are MNHEY and SVGAGI. The CDR3 protein is CASSYSSGRYNEQFF. Here the CDR3 DNA reads TGTGCCAGCAGTTACAGTAGCGGAAGATACAATGAGCAGTTCTTC.

This clone has a single count. The rearrangement joins TRBV4-3 to TRBJ2-6; tentatively, D is TRBD1 (6 bases). The CDR3 extends over 16 amino acids. Trimming took 3 bases from V and 0 from J, leaving 9 bases between them. CDR1 and CDR2 from the germline V gene are LGHNA and YSLEER. In DNA form, the CDR3 reads TGCGCCAGCAGCCAGGGGGCGTCCTCTGGGGCCAACGTCCTGACTTTC. It translates to CASSQGASSGANVLTF.

The gene calls are TRBV5-4 and TRBJ2-7; perhaps TRBD1 as D (5 bases). V was cut by 2 bases and J by 1 base, with 7 bases left in between. The germline gives CDR1 SGHNT, CDR2 YYREEE (reference sequence). The CDR3 contains 13 residues. The DNA of the CDR3 is TGTGCCAGCAGCTTCTCAGGGTCCTACGAGCAGTACTTC. It translates to CASSFSGSYEQYF.

The chain combines TRBV4-3 with TRBJ2-6; D uncertain. The CDR3 consists of 15 residues. In germline, CDR1 is LGHNA, CDR2 YSLEER. Trimming took 0 bases from V and 3 from J, leaving 6 bases between them. This CDR3 reads CASSQDNRGANVLTF. CDR3 DNA sequence: TGCGCCAGCAGCCAAGATAATCGTGGGGCCAACGTCCTGACTTTC.

The rearrangement uses TRBV19 and TRBJ2-6; D gene unclear. The V end was cut by 5 bases, the J end by 0 bases, with 11 bases between. Germline CDR1 is LNHDA and CDR2 is SQIVND (reference sequence). CDR3 length equals 16 residues. The CDR3 spells CASSFLRGSGANVLTF. DNA for the CDR3: TGTGCCAGTAGTTTCTTACGTGGCTCTGGGGCCAACGTCCTGACTTTC.

In this sample, this clone turned up a few times. The gene calls are TRBV7-8 and TRBJ1-1; D possibly corresponds to TRBD1 (6 bases). With 1 base removed from V and 4 bases from J, the gap between germline ends came to 13 bases. Germline assignment: CDR1 SGHVS and CDR2 FQNEAQ. This CDR3 region has 15 residues. The chain's CDR3 is CASSLVWTVGTEAFF. The CDR3 coding sequence is TGTGCCAGCAGCTTAGTGTGGACAGTCGGCACTGAAGCTTTCTTT. The whole variable domain, remainder taken from reference TRBV7-8 and TRBJ1-1, is GAGVSQSPRYKVAKRGQDVALRCDPISGHVSLFWYQQALGQGPEFLTYFQNEAQLDKSGLPSDRFFAERPEGSVSTLKIQRTQQEDSAVYLCASSLVWTVGTEAFFGQGTRLTVV.